Listed below are T cell receptor beta chains from one sample, sequenced in a study of cytomegalovirus exposure and HLA in healthy donors. Assay used: immunoSEQ multiplex PCR; TCRdb lists only in-frame clones, some missing. Of 170,000 or so clones in the sample, about three quarters were seen once. The sequenced sample consisted of PBMCs. The origin of the receptors is a woman in her 50s in good health and CMV-seropositive. The CDR3 runs from the conserved cysteine through the conserved F or W. The D gene is left open where the match is weak. Some rows mark clone size as missing; the rest say once, few, many or name a class of expanded clone.

J gene,D gene,V gene,clone size,CDR3 protein,CDR3 DNA
TRBJ1-1,-,TRBV7-9,-,CASSSRGGGAFF,TGTGCCAGCAGCTCTAGGGGAGGGGGAGCTTTCTTT
TRBJ2-7,TRBD2,TRBV11-2,once,CASEKLAGAEQYF,TGTGCCAGCGAGAAGCTAGCGGGAGCCGAGCAGTACTTC
TRBJ2-1,-,TRBV9,-,CASSVASTGNEQFF,TGTGCCAGCAGCGTAGCCTCGACGGGCAATGAGCAGTTCTTC
TRBJ2-7,-,TRBV18,-,CASSPSWDTYEQYF,TGTGCCAGCTCTCCCAGTTGGGACACTTACGAGCAGTACTTC
TRBJ1-6,-,TRBV16,-,CASSPRQVSPLHF,TGTGCCAGCAGCCCGCGACAGGTTTCACCCCTCCACTTT
TRBJ1-2,-,TRBV28,-,CASSPGTNYGYTF,TGTGCCAGCAGTCCCGGGACAAACTATGGCTACACCTTC
TRBJ2-5,TRBD2,TRBV7-7,-,CASSFPGGQETQYF,TGTGCTAGCAGCTTTCCGGGGGGCCAAGAGACCCAGTACTTC
TRBJ1-1,-,TRBV14,-,CASSLRLERSEAFF,TGTGCCAGCAGCTTACGACTGGAAAGGTCTGAAGCTTTCTTT
TRBJ1-3,-,TRBV10-1,-,CATSGGAGNTIYF,TGCGCCACCTCGGGAGGAGCTGGAAACACCATATATTTT
TRBJ1-2,-,TRBV18,-,CASSAGGGRGYGYTF,TGTGCCAGCTCCGCCGGGGGGGGCCGAGGCTATGGCTACACCTTC
TRBJ2-7,TRBD2,TRBV18,-,CASSPSGLAGARSGEQYF,TGTGCCAGCTCACCCTCAGGACTAGCGGGGGCCCGGAGCGGGGAGCAGTACTTC
TRBJ1-4,-,TRBV27,once,CASSSTGFWGEKLFF,TGTGCCAGCAGTTCTACAGGGTTCTGGGGGGAAAAACTGTTTTTT
TRBJ2-2,-,TRBV27,-,CASSLVAAGGSSGELFF,TGTGCCAGCAGTTTAGTGGCGGCCGGCGGTAGTTCCGGGGAGCTGTTTTTT
TRBJ2-5,-,TRBV30,-,CALQDQETQYF,TGTGCCTTACAGGACCAAGAGACCCAGTACTTC
TRBJ1-2,-,TRBV7-2,-,CASSLGLQGTYGYTF,TGTGCCAGCAGCTTAGGACTTCAGGGGACCTATGGCTACACCTTC
TRBJ1-1,TRBD1,TRBV28,-,CASSPITGTVNTEAFF,TGTGCCAGCAGTCCAATTACGGGGACAGTTAACACTGAAGCTTTCTTT
TRBJ1-4,-,TRBV6-6,once,CASSPGTTNEKLFF,TGTGCCAGCAGTCCGGGTACAACTAATGAAAAACTGTTTTTT
TRBJ2-7,TRBD2,TRBV5-1,-,CASSRLAGYEQYF,TGCGCCAGCAGTCGTCTAGCGGGCTACGAGCAGTACTTC
TRBJ1-4,-,TRBV6-1,-,CASSERGGDEKLFF,TGTGCCAGCAGTGAACGGGGCGGGGATGAAAAACTGTTTTTT
TRBJ1-5,-,TRBV12-5,-,CASAPDTSNQPQHF,TGTGCTAGTGCCCCGGACACTAGCAATCAGCCCCAGCATTTT
TRBJ1-2,TRBD1,TRBV6-1,-,CASSEDRGRNGYTF,TGTGCCAGCAGTGAAGACAGGGGGCGTAATGGCTACACCTTC
TRBJ1-6,TRBD1,TRBV2,-,CASRRRDRAPIPLHF,TGTGCCAGCAGGCGCCGGGACAGGGCCCCTATACCCCTCCACTTT
TRBJ2-1,-,TRBV5-1,once,CASSMRQTTYNEQFF,TGCGCCAGCAGCATGAGGCAAACTACCTACAATGAGCAGTTCTTC
TRBJ2-5,-,TRBV7-7,-,CASSFGGEETQYF,TGTGCTAGCAGCTTCGGGGGAGAAGAGACCCAGTACTTC
TRBJ1-3,TRBD1,TRBV30,-,CAWSYTVRTGGAGNTIYF,TGTGCCTGGAGCTATACCGTGAGGACAGGGGGCGCGGGAAACACCATATATTTT
TRBJ1-4,-,TRBV11-3,-,CASSPMGQVNEKLFF,TGTGCCAGCAGCCCAATGGGACAAGTTAATGAAAAACTGTTTTTT
TRBJ2-1,-,TRBV4-2,few,CASSRGGNEQFF,TGTGCCAGCAGCCGTGGAGGTAATGAGCAGTTCTTC
TRBJ1-5,TRBD1,TRBV18,few,CASSPQTGPNQPQHF,TGTGCCAGCTCACCCCAGACAGGGCCAAATCAGCCCCAGCATTTT
TRBJ1-5,-,TRBV5-8,-,CASSDRVRSNQPQHF,TGTGCCAGCAGCGATCGGGTCCGTAGCAATCAGCCCCAGCATTTT
TRBJ2-5,TRBD2,TRBV5-1,-,CASSLRSTSGSGKTQYF,TGCGCCAGCAGCCTGAGATCCACTAGCGGGAGTGGGAAGACCCAGTACTTC
TRBJ2-1,TRBD2,TRBV18,-,CASSRNSGALSYNEQFF,TGTGCCAGCTCACGAAACAGCGGGGCCCTCTCCTACAATGAGCAGTTCTTC
TRBJ1-1,TRBD1,TRBV4-3,once,CASSRRKGAPWTEAFF,TGCGCCAGCAGCCGAAGAAAGGGGGCCCCGTGGACTGAAGCTTTCTTT
TRBJ2-3,-,TRBV9,-,CASSGPQALTDTQYF,TGTGCCAGCAGCGGCCCTCAAGCCTTGACAGATACGCAGTATTTT
TRBJ1-1,-,TRBV5-1,-,CASSLPAGNTEAFF,TGCGCCAGCAGCCTCCCTGCGGGGAACACTGAAGCTTTCTTT
TRBJ1-2,TRBD1,TRBV5-5,-,CASSWTGGDDYGYTF,TGTGCCAGCAGCTGGACAGGGGGCGACGACTATGGCTACACCTTC
TRBJ2-5,-,TRBV6-5,few,CASSYWGPQETQYF,TGTGCCAGCAGTTACTGGGGGCCGCAAGAGACCCAGTACTTC
TRBJ1-2,-,TRBV6-5,-,CASSYDGENYGYTF,TGTGCCAGCAGTTACGATGGGGAGAACTATGGCTACACCTTC
TRBJ2-5,-,TRBV18,-,CASSPAMRETQYF,TGTGCCAGCTCACCCGCGATGAGGGAGACCCAGTACTTC
TRBJ2-7,TRBD1,TRBV7-9,few,CASSEGQGAVRQYF,TGTGCCAGCAGCGAGGGACAGGGGGCGGTACGGCAGTACTTC
TRBJ2-3,-,TRBV10-3,-,CAISDGAGADTQYF,TGTGCCATCAGTGATGGGGCAGGAGCAGATACGCAGTATTTT
TRBJ2-1,TRBD2,TRBV6-5,-,CASTGTSGYNEQFF,TGTGCCAGCACTGGGACTAGCGGATACAATGAGCAGTTCTTC
TRBJ1-2,TRBD1,TRBV2,-,CASSEDRAGGYTF,TGTGCCAGCAGCGAGGACAGGGCGGGGGGCTACACCTTC
TRBJ1-1,TRBD1,TRBV5-4,-,CASRFRDRLNTEAFF,TGTGCCAGCAGGTTCCGGGACAGACTGAACACTGAAGCTTTCTTT
TRBJ2-2,TRBD2,TRBV27,-,CASSLFLAGTGELFF,TGTGCCAGCAGTTTGTTTCTAGCGGGCACCGGGGAGCTGTTTTTT
TRBJ1-1,-,TRBV27,-,CASSYSDLRGGVEAFF,TGTGCCAGCAGTTATTCGGATCTACGGGGGGGGGTTGAAGCTTTCTTT
TRBJ1-5,TRBD1,TRBV10-3,-,CAISPGTASQPQHF,TGTGCCATCAGCCCCGGGACAGCGAGTCAGCCCCAGCATTTT
TRBJ2-3,-,TRBV30,-,CAWSVGGAGDTQYF,TGTGCCTGGAGTGTAGGGGGGGCAGGAGATACGCAGTATTTT
TRBJ2-5,-,TRBV29-1,-,CSSRDGETQYF,TGCAGCTCCAGGGATGGAGAGACCCAGTACTTC
TRBJ2-5,-,TRBV7-9,-,CASSLGSGGMLGMETQYF,TGTGCCAGCAGCTTAGGATCGGGCGGGATGCTAGGAATGGAGACCCAGTACTTC
TRBJ1-2,TRBD1,TRBV29-1,-,CSVDQTGNYGYTF,TGCAGCGTTGACCAGACAGGGAACTATGGCTACACCTTC
TRBJ1-6,TRBD1,TRBV5-4,-,CASSLGDRDHSPLHF,TGTGCCAGCAGCTTGGGGGACAGGGATCATTCACCCCTCCACTTT